The T cell receptor beta chain described here comes from a study of CD8 T cells in ankylosing spondylitis. Whole-study findings and limits: Made up of about eight highly homologous variants, a TCR beta motif appeared characteristic of ankylosing spondylitis blood.

The TCR beta libraries were generated through quantitative 5'-RACE incorporating molecular barcodes. TCRdb independently ran MiXCR on the 5' RACE reads; one entry per CDR3 protein. The table has over 100,000 distinct CDR3 sequences, over 6% seen once. This clonotype was detected ten times or more. Its specificity is not known. The germline V gene encodes CDR1 SGHRS and CDR2 YFSETQ. This CDR3 comprises 14 residues. V was clipped by 1 base and J by 2 bases, with 10 bases between them. The receptor was derived from a male donor with ankylosing spondylitis or in good health (not recorded which). Sequenced input: blood, either unsorted or a sorted T cell fraction (not recorded which). The V gene is TRBV5-1, the J gene TRBJ2-7; maybe TRBD1 (6 bases). CDR3 coding DNA: TGCGCCAGCAGCTTGACAGGGATTACCTACGAGCAGTACTTC. This gives the protein CASSLTGITYEQYF.